This T cell receptor (beta chain) stems from a study of blood T cell repertoires in COVID-19. Study in general: Italy, Spain and the United States were the sources of the convalescent and acute COVID-19 samples. Sample material is recorded as cDNA or gDNA derived from T cells, B-cell-depleted T cells, or PBMCs.

Germline CDR1 PRHDT, CDR2 FYEKMQ (reference sequence). Germline trimming cut 7 bases from V and 2 bases from J; bases unmatched to any gene: 6. There are 14 residues in the CDR3. In the study's own analysis: Estimation of nucleated cell counts relied on the amplification of reference gene primers. Libraries were prepared by immunoSEQ multiplex PCR; TCRdb keeps only in-frame clonotypes and omits some of them. V, J and clone size derive from that table, while D and trimming were established from the DNA sequence. The sample records more than 150,000 clones, around 79% being singletons. The chain is built from TRBV13 and TRBJ2-3; 7 nucleotides line up with TRBD1. The TCR sequence derives from a man aged 55 to 70 with active or convalescent COVID-19. The sample taken for sequencing was peripheral blood. In DNA form, the CDR3 reads TGTGCCAGCAAACGAACAGGGGTCACAGATACGCAGTATTTT. Residues: CASKRTGVTDTQYF. Full variable domain (remainder filled in from reference TRBV13 and TRBJ2-3): AAGVIQSPRHLIKEKRETATLKCYPIPRHDTVYWYQQGPGQDPQFLISFYEKMQSDKGSIPDRFSAQQFSDYHSELNMSSLELGDSALYFCASKRTGVTDTQYFGPGTRLTVL.